This T cell receptor (beta chain) was profiled in a study of T cells in localized non-small cell lung cancer. Concerning this clone: The antigen is undetermined.

The length of the CDR3 is 14 residues. CDR1 is MGHDK, CDR2 SYGVNS, per germline. V was shortened by 6 bases and J by 1 base, with 10 bases between the two germline ends. Produced via immunoSEQ multiplex PCR; TCRdb's table is partial and in-frame only. Here the sample spans 12,000 or so clones, around 83% being singletons. Study findings and constraints: A higher density of T cells in blood coincided with extended overall survival. Clonality of T cells reached its maximum in uninvolved adjacent lung, surpassing tumor. Because sequencing included only one region (of the tumor), heterogeneity remains possible.

V usage is TRBV25-1 and J usage is TRBJ1-5, with unresolved D. Sequenced here: peripheral blood, sampled before any cancer treatment. The sequence was collected from a male donor aged 60 or over with stage I lung adenocarcinoma. The DNA of the CDR3 is TGTGCCAGCAGCGACTCGGCCAGCAATCAGCCCCAGCATTTT. Translating gives CASSDSASNQPQHF.